These 7 T cell receptor beta chains originate from one sample sequenced in a study of blood T cell repertoires in COVID-19 (dated by TCRdb to about 2020). Library preparation used the immunoSEQ multiplex PCR assay. What TCRdb holds here is the immuneACCESS table cut down to in-frame rearrangements. Part of the clones is not present; checked against another copy, under half of the missing clones reflect an unresolved V gene, and the others are unexplained. The sample table contains roughly 450,000 clones; only one count was recorded for about 92% of them. The top ten clonotypes cover around 0.6% of the sample. The sample taken for sequencing was PBMCs or T cells enriched from blood (not recorded which). These receptors were taken from a man aged 18 to 30 who had recovered from COVID-19.

This clone is a singleton in its sample. The rearrangement uses TRBV18 and TRBJ2-4; a possible D gene is TRBD1 (6 bases). Between the trimmed V and J ends, which lost 5 bases and 3 bases, there was a span of 14 bases. Germline V gene sequence: CDR1 KGHSH, CDR2 LQKENI. This CDR3 has 15 residues. The DNA for the CDR3 is TGTGCCAGCTCAGGGGGCCAATTGGGCAAAAACATTCAGTACTTC. Amino acid sequence: CASSGGQLGKNIQYF.

CDR3 sequence: CAISPQKNTEAFF. CDR3 DNA sequence: TGTGCCATCAGTCCACAGAAGAACACTGAAGCTTTCTTT. The chain is built from TRBV10-3 and TRBJ1-1; D is unresolved. Trimming removed 5 bases at V and 1 base at J, with 8 bases between. The CDR3 has 13 residues. Germline CDR1 ENHRY, CDR2 SYGVKD.

The CDR3 loop reads CASSLIAGPYEQYF. The CDR3 DNA sequence: TGTGCCAGCAGCTTGATCGCAGGGCCCTACGAGCAGTACTTC. The chain is built from TRBV5-5 and TRBJ2-7, with D possibly matching TRBD1 (5 bases). The germline V and J ends were trimmed by 1 base and 2 bases, with 10 bases remaining between them. Germline V gene lookup returns CDR1 SGHKS and CDR2 YYEKEE (reference sequence). This CDR3 region has 14 residues.

In nucleotides, the CDR3 is TGTGCCAGCAGCTTAGCGGGGGGTTATGAGCAGTTCTTC. Amino acids: CASSLAGGYEQFF. The V gene is TRBV5-5, the J gene TRBJ2-1; 9 nucleotides agree with TRBD2. Germline V CDR1 and CDR2: SGHKS, YYEKEE (reference sequence). The V gene end was trimmed by 2 bases and the J gene end by 8 bases; junction bases not matched to a gene: 2. CDR3 size: 13 residues.

The rearrangement uses TRBV5-4 and TRBJ1-1; TRBD1 agrees at 7 bases. The CDR3 runs 15 residues. CDR1 SGHNT and CDR2 YYREEE come from the germline V gene (reference sequence). V dropped 0 bases and J dropped 1; count of bases not matched to a gene: 3. In DNA form, the CDR3 reads TGTGCCAGCAGCTTGGACCGGACAGGGAACACTGAAGCTTTCTTT. Residues: CASSLDRTGNTEAFF.

V usage is TRBV6-5 and J usage is TRBJ1-2, with unresolved D. The CDR3 runs 11 residues. Per germline, CDR1 MNHEY and CDR2 SVGAGI. V lost 6 bases, J lost 14 bases, and 16 bases lay in between. CDR3 protein: CASSQTVTKTF. CDR3 DNA: TGTGCCAGCAGCCAGACCGTCACTAAGACCTTC.

The rearrangement joins TRBV18 to TRBJ2-1, with TRBD2 matching over 14 bases. The junction had 16 bases not matched to a gene; V was cut back by 3 bases and J by 0 bases. CDR3 length: 22 residues. Germline V gene sequence: CDR1 KGHSH, CDR2 LQKENI. CDR3 bases: TGTGCCAGCTCACCTGGGACTAGCGGGGGCTCAGATGGCGTTAGCTCCTACAATGAGCAGTTCTTC. This sequence encodes CASSPGTSGGSDGVSSYNEQFF.